This TCR beta chain was profiled in a study of T cells in narcolepsy. The protocol was immunoSEQ multiplex PCR, while the TCRdb copy is restricted to in-frame clones and leaves out a portion. The profile covers tens of thousands of clones, with under 90% appearing a single time and over 0.95% taken by the ten largest. The sample was CD45RA- memory CD4+ T cells from PBMCs. This receptor was taken from a human donor with narcolepsy.

The CDR3 spells CASSTFSGGYSYNEQFF. In DNA, the CDR3 is TGTGCCAGCAGTACGTTTAGCGGGGGATACTCCTACAATGAGCAGTTCTTC. The chain has TRBV27 and TRBJ2-1; 9 bases are shared with TRBD2. CDR3 length equals 17 residues. The V gene end was trimmed by 5 bases and the J gene end by 0 bases; junction bases not matched to a gene: 8. The germline gives CDR1 MNHEY, CDR2 SMNVEV (reference sequence).